The 20 T cell receptor beta chains listed next were all sequenced from one sample in a study of low-dose radiotherapy and immunotherapy resistance in tumors. It was with a constant-region primer and a V-primer adapter that TCRs were amplified over approximately 18 PCR cycles. Each CDR3 protein is one row after TCRdb ran MiXCR on the reads. The sample contains approximately 52,000 distinct CDR3 sequences, around a third of which appear only once. Noted time point: after trial treatment. This sample's treatment: LDRT plus nivolumab, ipilimumab, low-dose cyclophosphamide and aspirin (RACIN trial). The sequencing used PBMCs, collected after low-dose radiotherapy plus immunotherapy. The receptors shown here come from a male donor with rectosigmoid adenocarcinoma.

The sample holds many counts of this clonotype. The chain is built from TRBV5-1 and TRBJ2-7; TRBD2 aligns across 11 bases. Germline trimming cut 4 bases from V and 4 bases from J; bases unmatched to any gene: 7. Germline lookup yields CDR1 SGHRS and CDR2 YFSETQ. The CDR3 extends over 15 amino acids. The CDR3 protein is CASSALAGVDYEQYF. In nucleotides, the CDR3 is TGCGCCAGCAGCGCACTAGCGGGAGTGGATTACGAGCAGTACTTC.

In the case of this clonotype: The DNA is omitted, as the CDR3 cannot be located on it reliably, and the CDR3 follows TCRdb's listing. The rearrangement links TRBV7-6 to TRBJ2-2. The germline gives CDR1 SGHVS, CDR2 FNYEAQ. Termini included, the CDR3 measures 15 amino acids. CDR3 in amino acids: CASSPTLDTGELFFF.

This clonotype was recorded a few times. The chain uses TRBV7-3 and TRBJ2-1, with D possibly TRBD2 on 6 matching bases. CDR1 is SGHTA, CDR2 FQGTGA, per germline. The germline V and J ends were trimmed by 5 bases and 4 bases, with 15 bases remaining between them. The CDR3 totals 15 residues. The CDR3 nucleotides read TGTGCCAGCAGCGTTGATAGCGGAGTATACAATGAGCAGTTCTTC. Translation: CASSVDSGVYNEQFF.

Notes on this clonotype: A far bigger clonotype differs at one base, so this is likely a read error. The CDR3 nucleotides read TGTGCCAGCAGTTTTTCGGACACAGTAGGGAATTCACCCCTCCACTTT. Its protein product is CASSFSDTVGNSPLHF. The chain joins TRBV28 to TRBJ1-5; possible D gene TRBD1, 5 bases. The end of the DNA aligns better with TRBJ1-6, so the J call may be wrong. This CDR3 is built from 16 residues. Germline CDR1 reads MDHEN; CDR2 reads SYDVKM.

The chain recombines TRBV18 with TRBJ1-1; D possibly corresponds to TRBD1 (5 bases). This CDR3 contains 15 residues. Trimming removed 2 bases from V and 1 base from J, with 11 bases in between. Germline V gene lookup returns CDR1 KGHSH and CDR2 LQKENI. This CDR3 is CASSPTGGRNTEAFF. The CDR3 DNA reads TGTGCCAGCTCACCAACCGGGGGTAGGAACACTGAAGCTTTCTTT.

This clonotype occurred a few times. V usage is TRBV4-2 and J usage is TRBJ1-1; weak D call: TRBD1 (5 bases). Germline V gene sequence: CDR1 LGHNA, CDR2 YNFKEQ. Between the trimmed V and J ends, which lost 1 base and 6 bases, there was a span of 24 bases. The CDR3 loop spans 18 amino acids. The CDR3 here is CASSQGPAQELGLAEAFF. Here the CDR3 DNA reads TGTGCCAGCAGCCAAGGGCCGGCACAGGAGCTAGGGTTGGCTGAAGCTTTCTTT.

This clonotype was seen a handful of times. This chain connects TRBV5-1 to TRBJ2-1; the D is unclear. Trimming left V 1 base short and J 10 bases short, with 6 bases between. The CDR3 runs to 11 residues. The V gene's germline CDR1 is SGHRS and CDR2 YFSETQ. The CDR3 sequence is CASSLSVEQFF. The CDR3 region has the DNA TGCGCCAGCAGCTTGTCCGTCGAGCAGTTCTTC.

This clonotype was detected many times. This chain links TRBV6-1 with TRBJ2-7, with D possibly being TRBD2 (7 bases). V gave up 10 bases and J gave up 2 bases, with 21 bases separating them. The CDR3 has 15 residues. CDR1 and CDR2 from the germline V gene are MNHNS and SASEGT. CDR3 amino acids: CATAGSGGLTYEQYF. Here the CDR3 DNA reads TGTGCCACCGCGGGATCCGGGGGGCTAACCTACGAGCAGTACTTC.

This clonotype was detected many times. The chain couples TRBV25-1 to TRBJ2-3; 7 nucleotides match TRBD1. The CDR3 length is 16 residues. Per germline, CDR1 MGHDK and CDR2 SYGVNS. V was clipped by 8 bases and J by 2 bases; unmatched bases: 13. The CDR3 loop is CASANHYGTDTDTQYF. CDR3 bases: TGTGCCAGCGCGAACCATTACGGGACAGACACAGATACGCAGTATTTT.

This clonotype showed up many times. V is TRBV19 and J is TRBJ2-3; D is unresolved. The ends were cut back, 3 bases at V and 8 bases at J, with 12 bases in the middle. This CDR3 is 13 amino acids long. Germline V gene sequence: CDR1 LNHDA, CDR2 SQIVND (reference sequence). In DNA, the CDR3 is TGTGCCAGTAGTATTGACCGGTGGGGTACGCAGTATTTT. Its protein is CASSIDRWGTQYF.

The chain joins TRBV12-3 or TRBV12-4 to TRBJ2-7, with 8 bases fitting TRBD1. Unmatched junction bases numbered 10, after V lost 6 bases and J lost 6 bases. The CDR3 length is 14 residues. The CDR3 sequence is CASRRPGQGGEQYF. The CDR3 DNA reads TGTGCCAGCAGGCGCCCCGGACAGGGAGGCGAGCAGTACTTC.

The chain has TRBV9 and TRBJ2-1, with 11 nucleotides matching TRBD2. This CDR3 has 15 amino acids. Germline CDR1 reads SGDLS; CDR2 reads YYNGEE. Losses at the gene ends were 0 bases for V and 8 bases for J; bases not matched to a gene: 4. CDR3 coding DNA: TGTGCCAGCAGCGTAGTACTAGCGGGAGTTCATGAGCAGTTCTTC. This translates into CASSVVLAGVHEQFF.

This clonotype occurred many times. The rearrangement joins TRBV7-6 to TRBJ2-7; 9 bases map to TRBD1. V was pared by 5 bases and J by 0 bases, with 2 bases of the junction left unmatched. This CDR3 contains 14 residues. Germline V gives CDR1 SGHVS, CDR2 FNYEAQ. The DNA of the CDR3 is TGTGCCAGCAGCGTGACAGGGGGCTCCTACGAGCAGTACTTC. Translated: CASSVTGGSYEQYF.

This clonotype was seen a few times. This chain uses TRBV5-4 with TRBJ2-6; D is unresolved. Germline CDR1 is SGHNT and CDR2 is YYREEE (reference sequence). The CDR3 runs to 18 residues. V was shortened by 1 base and J by 4 bases, with 18 bases between the two germline ends. The CDR3: CASSLLLSPGPGANVLTF. The CDR3 DNA reads as TGTGCCAGCAGCTTGTTACTATCCCCCGGCCCCGGGGCCAACGTCCTGACTTTC.

This clonotype was found a few times. The genes are TRBV12-3 or TRBV12-4 and TRBJ1-1; D unresolved. V gave up 5 bases and J gave up 1 base, with 8 bases separating them. This CDR3 has 13 amino acids. The CDR3 DNA reads TGTGCCAGCAGTACAGATGCGAACACTGAAGCTTTCTTT. Encoded protein: CASSTDANTEAFF.

Concerning this clonotype itself: The junction departs from the called germline gene at one end, perhaps through a read error. The V gene is TRBV7-6, the J gene TRBJ2-3, with TRBD2 matching 8 bases. Germline V gives CDR1 SGHVS, CDR2 FNYEAQ. The CDR3 is made up of 17 amino acids. The CDR3 loop is CANSLVSGTWGTDTQYF. CDR3 nucleotide sequence: TGTGCCAACAGCTTAGTTAGCGGGACGTGGGGCACAGATACGCAGTATTTT.

This clonotype was seen repeatedly, ten times or more. The chain links TRBV5-1 to TRBJ2-7; 7 nucleotides agree with TRBD2. The germline V gene encodes CDR1 SGHRS and CDR2 YFSETQ. Trimming took 2 bases from V and 9 from J; bases not matched to a gene: 5. CDR3 length: 12 residues. CDR3 nucleotide sequence: TGCGCCAGCAGCTTTGCGGGGGTGGGGCAGTACTTC. It codes for CASSFAGVGQYF.

This rearrangement joins TRBV10-3 to TRBJ2-2; D is unclear. The CDR3 contains 14 residues. Per germline, CDR1 ENHRY and CDR2 SYGVKD. V lost 7 bases, J lost 1 base, and 10 bases lay in between. The CDR3 region is CAINSLKNTGELFF. In DNA, the CDR3 is TGTGCCATCAACAGTCTCAAGAACACCGGGGAGCTGTTTTTT.

The chain recombines TRBV6-2 or TRBV6-3 with TRBJ1-2; 10 nucleotides match TRBD1. After removal of 6 bases from V and 8 bases from J, the junction contained 9 bases not matched to a gene. Germline V gene sequence: CDR1 MNHEY, CDR2 SVGEGT. The CDR3 is 14 amino acids. For the CDR3, the DNA is TGTGCCAGCAGCTACCGGGACAGGGGACAAGGCTACACCTTC. It yields the protein CASSYRDRGQGYTF.

This clonotype was seen repeatedly, ten times or more. A junction end diverges from the germline sequence, so it may reflect a read error. V gene TRBV4-1 combines with J gene TRBJ1-5, with 7 bases matching TRBD1. The CDR3 loop spans 15 amino acids. Germline loops: CDR1 MGHRA, CDR2 YSYEKL. The CDR3: CASSQERQGGQPQHF. The CDR3 region has the DNA TGTGCCAGCAGCCAAGAGAGACAGGGAGGTCAGCCCCAGCATTTT.